Listed here are 28 T cell receptor beta chains from one sample, sequenced in a study of yellow fever vaccine responses in identical twins. In TCRdb, the RT-PCR reads were re-called with MiXCR into one record per CDR3 protein. In the table there are about 13,000 distinct CDR3 sequences, about four fifths of which are singletons. The sequencing used T cells from blood (PBMCs), unsorted or a sorted subset (not recorded which), collected before or after yellow fever vaccination (not recorded which). The receptors derive from a woman aged 18-30 years who received the yellow fever vaccine.

This clonotype was observed a single time. This chain joins TRBV18 and TRBJ2-1, with D maybe TRBD1 (5 bases). Germline lookup yields CDR1 KGHSH and CDR2 LQKENI. Trimming removed 2 bases from V and 10 bases from J, with 15 bases in between. There are 14 residues in the CDR3. The CDR3 nucleotides are TGTGCCAGCTCACCATTGACTGGAACAGGAGAGCAGTTCTTC. Translated, it gives CASSPLTGTGEQFF.

Only a few counts were recorded for this clonotype. The rearrangement joins TRBV10-3 to TRBJ1-2; TRBD1 aligns across 7 bases. From germline, CDR1 is ENHRY and CDR2 SYGVKD. With 6 bases clipped from V and 3 bases from J, the junction kept 1 base outside the gene matches. The CDR3 is made up of 12 amino acids. CDR3 nucleotides: TGTGCCATCAGACAGGGGTACTATGGCTACACCTTC. As protein: CAIRQGYYGYTF.

This chain connects TRBV18 to TRBJ2-5; weak D call: TRBD2 (5 bases). Trimming pared 3 bases from V and 5 bases from J, leaving 13 bases between. From germline, CDR1 is KGHSH and CDR2 LQKENI. The CDR3 runs to 14 residues. The CDR3 DNA sequence: TGTGCCAGCTCACCTCTTGTAGCGTATGAGACCCAGTACTTC. Encoded protein: CASSPLVAYETQYF.

This clonotype was counted a single time. J is TRBJ2-3 and V is TRBV28, with D perhaps matching TRBD2 (6 bases). CDR1 and CDR2 (germline): MDHEN, SYDVKM. V shed 5 bases and J shed 4 bases, with 10 bases lying between them. This CDR3 contains 13 residues. This CDR3 reads CASSGTYADTQYF. In DNA form, the CDR3 reads TGTGCCAGCAGTGGGACTTACGCAGATACGCAGTATTTT.

CDR3 residues: CASSYASGGNTDTQYF. The CDR3 region has the DNA TGTGCCAGCAGTTACGCTAGCGGGGGGAACACAGATACGCAGTATTTT. The chain carries TRBV6-2 or TRBV6-3 and TRBJ2-3; 11 bases line up with TRBD2. The germline V gene has CDR1 MNHEY and CDR2 SVGEGT. With 2 bases clipped from V and 2 bases from J, the junction kept 3 bases outside the gene matches. CDR3 length: 16 amino acids.

The chain combines TRBV11-3 with TRBJ2-5; 9 bases map to TRBD2. Germline CDR1 is SGHNT and CDR2 is YENEEA. With V trimmed by 2 bases and J by 3 bases, 10 bases remained unmatched. The CDR3 is 17 residues long. In nucleotides, the CDR3 is TGTGCCAGCAGCTTAAGGGATAGCGGGAGTATTGAAGAGACCCAGTACTTC. Translation gives CASSLRDSGSIEETQYF.

The rearrangement links TRBV7-8 to TRBJ2-1; D is unclear. The CDR3 length is 12 residues. Germline V lookup: CDR1 SGHVS, CDR2 FQNEAQ. V was shortened by 4 bases and J by 8 bases, with 9 bases between the two germline ends. CDR3 bases: TGTGCCAGCAGCTCTGACTCCGATGAGCAGTTCTTC. It yields the protein CASSSDSDEQFF.

The genes are TRBV11-2 and TRBJ1-1, with TRBD1 identical over 9 bases. Trimming cost V 5 bases and J 0 bases; bases outside gene matches: 4. The CDR3 is made up of 15 amino acids. Germline CDR1 SGHAT, CDR2 FQNNGV. DNA for the CDR3: TGTGCCAGCAGCCACCGGGACAGGGTGAACACTGAAGCTTTCTTT. It yields the protein CASSHRDRVNTEAFF.

The chain combines TRBV4-3 with TRBJ1-5; the D is unclear. The CDR3 length is 12 residues. CDR1 LGHNA and CDR2 YSLEER come from the germline V gene. The V gene lost 0 bases and the J gene lost 4 bases, with 1 base spanning the gap. The CDR3 protein is CASSQENQPQHF. The DNA for the CDR3 is TGCGCCAGCAGCCAAGAGAATCAGCCCCAGCATTTT.

V and J are TRBV10-1 and TRBJ2-7; 12 bases line up with TRBD2. Unmatched junction bases numbered 4, after V lost 2 bases and J lost 2 bases. From germline, CDR1 is WNHNN and CDR2 SYGVQD (reference sequence). The CDR3 length is 16 residues. CDR3 coding DNA: TGCGCCAGCAGTGAGAGTCTAGCGGGAGGGCCCTACGAGCAGTACTTC. Its translation is CASSESLAGGPYEQYF.

The rearrangement links TRBV29-1 to TRBJ1-2; D is possibly TRBD1 (6 bases). CDR1 is SQVTM, CDR2 ANQGSEA, per germline. V lost 4 bases, J lost 1 base, and 10 bases lay in between. This CDR3 spans 13 amino acids. The CDR3 DNA follows: TGCAGCGTTGGGACAGCCAATAACTATGGCTACACCTTC. Encoded protein: CSVGTANNYGYTF. Combining the CDR3 with reference TRBV29-1 and TRBJ1-2 gives the whole variable domain SAVISQKPSRDICQRGTSLTIQCQVDSQVTMMFWYRQQPGQSLTLIATANQGSEATYESGFVIDKFPISRPNLTFSTLTVSNMSPEDSSIYLCSVGTANNYGYTFGSGTRLTVV.

The chain has TRBV11-3 and TRBJ1-2, with D possibly being TRBD1 (5 bases). Looked up from germline, CDR1 is SGHNT and CDR2 is YENEEA. The V end lost 5 bases, the J end lost 4 bases, and 11 bases lay between the germline ends. This CDR3 comprises 13 residues. Here the CDR3 reads CASSQGRTYGYTF. The CDR3 DNA reads as TGTGCCAGCAGCCAGGGACGGACCTATGGCTACACCTTC.

The chain couples TRBV29-1 to TRBJ2-3; 8 positions match TRBD2. Unmatched junction bases numbered 4, after V lost 4 bases and J lost 4 bases. Germline V CDR1 and CDR2: SQVTM, ANQGSEA. The CDR3 is 13 amino acids. Here the CDR3 DNA reads TGCAGCGTTGCAGCGGGGGAACCAGATACGCAGTATTTT. Protein product: CSVAAGEPDTQYF.

The V call is TRBV4-1, the J call TRBJ2-7; D not certain. V was cut by 4 bases and J by 2 bases, with 12 bases left in between. The CDR3 has 14 residues. The germline gives CDR1 MGHRA, CDR2 YSYEKL. The CDR3 reads CASSLDVETYEQYF. In DNA, the CDR3 is TGCGCCAGCAGCCTCGACGTCGAAACCTACGAGCAGTACTTC.

V usage is TRBV2 and J usage is TRBJ2-3; D may be TRBD2 (6 bases). V was cut by 4 bases and J by 3 bases, with 11 bases left in between. This CDR3 comprises 14 residues. From germline, CDR1 is SNHLY and CDR2 FYNNEI. The CDR3 is CASSGGTRTDTQYF. The CDR3 region has the DNA TGTGCCAGCAGTGGGGGGACTCGGACAGATACGCAGTATTTT.

The chain couples TRBV2 to TRBJ2-5, with D perhaps being TRBD1 or TRBD2 (6 bases each). The CDR3 is 17 amino acids. V lost 4 bases, J lost 1 base, and 19 bases lay in between. Germline CDR1 SNHLY, CDR2 FYNNEI. CDR3 protein: CASSAKGGPPRQETQYF. The CDR3 DNA follows: TGTGCCAGCAGTGCTAAGGGGGGCCCACCCCGCCAAGAGACCCAGTACTTC.

This clonotype was observed a handful of times. This rearrangement joins TRBV30 to TRBJ1-1; TRBD1 might be the D (6 bases). This CDR3 contains 16 residues. V lost 0 bases and J 4 bases, leaving 18 bases between the germline ends. Per germline, CDR1 GTSNPN and CDR2 SVGIG (reference sequence). The CDR3 region is CAWSVSGAGRGTEAFF. The DNA of the CDR3 is TGTGCCTGGAGTGTATCAGGGGCGGGGCGCGGCACTGAAGCTTTCTTT.

J is TRBJ1-2 and V is TRBV12-3 or TRBV12-4; perhaps TRBD1 as D (5 bases). The CDR3 runs to 16 residues. Trimming took off 1 base at V and 1 base at J, with 13 bases between the two ends. CDR3 loop: CASSLVSQGRNYGYTF. The CDR3 coding sequence is TGTGCCAGCAGTTTAGTTTCCCAGGGCCGTAACTATGGCTACACCTTC.

The V gene is TRBV6-1, the J gene TRBJ2-1; 7 bases map to TRBD1. Germline lookup yields CDR1 MNHNS and CDR2 SASEGT. Losses at the gene ends were 5 bases for V and 4 bases for J; bases not matched to a gene: 5. The CDR3 is made up of 14 amino acids. CDR3: CASSPGTEYNEQFF. The DNA of the CDR3 is TGTGCCAGCAGTCCCGGGACAGAATACAATGAGCAGTTCTTC.

V and J are TRBV29-1 and TRBJ2-1, with a weak D call TRBD1 (7 bases). Trimming pared 6 bases from V and 8 bases from J, leaving 20 bases between. Germline lookup yields CDR1 SQVTM and CDR2 ANQGSEA. CDR3 size: 14 residues. The CDR3 region is CSVRGTQGGDEQFF. CDR3 nucleotide sequence: TGCAGCGTCCGAGGGACTCAGGGGGGTGATGAGCAGTTCTTC.

The chain couples TRBV29-1 to TRBJ2-1; 9 bases are shared with TRBD2. This CDR3 is 15 amino acids long. After removal of 1 base from V and 10 bases from J, the junction contained 11 bases not matched to a gene. The germline V gene has CDR1 SQVTM and CDR2 ANQGSEA. The CDR3 region is CSVEGSLAGSREQFF. CDR3 nucleotides: TGCAGCGTTGAAGGGTCCCTAGCGGGGTCTCGGGAGCAGTTCTTC.

This clonotype has more than one count but fewer than ten. CDR3 residues: CASSLDRGLSEQYF. The CDR3 DNA sequence: TGCGCCAGCAGCTTGGACAGGGGGCTTTCCGAGCAGTACTTC. This sequence joins TRBV5-1 and TRBJ2-7; 9 bases map to TRBD1. This CDR3 is 14 amino acids long. The germline gives CDR1 SGHRS, CDR2 YFSETQ. The junction had 4 bases not matched to a gene; V was cut back by 0 bases and J by 6 bases.

The CDR3 nucleotides read TGTGCCAGCAGTTACTCGGGACTGCAAGAGACCCAGTACTTC. This sequence encodes CASSYSGLQETQYF. The chain recombines TRBV6-5 with TRBJ2-5; TRBD2 is a possible D gene (6 bases). Per germline, CDR1 MNHEY and CDR2 SVGAGI. Trimming pared 0 bases from V and 2 bases from J, leaving 7 bases between. There are 14 residues in the CDR3.

V is TRBV7-1 and J is TRBJ1-1; 8 nucleotides agree with TRBD1. TRBV7-1 is treated as an ORF (open reading frame) with a function not yet certain. This CDR3 has 15 amino acids. Trimming removed 2 bases from V and 4 bases from J; junction bases left unmatched: 6. The CDR3 sequence: CASSSQGAGSTEAFF. CDR3 DNA: TGTGCCAGCAGCTCACAGGGGGCGGGGAGCACTGAAGCTTTCTTT.

The rearrangement links TRBV18 to TRBJ2-3; D call uncertain. CDR3 size: 14 residues. Germline-derived CDR1 and CDR2 are KGHSH and LQKENI. The V and J ends lost 2 bases and 4 bases respectively, with 10 bases between them. Here the CDR3 reads CASSPELSADTQYF. CDR3 nucleotides: TGTGCCAGCTCACCAGAGCTAAGCGCAGATACGCAGTATTTT.

J is TRBJ1-2 and V is TRBV20-1; the D is unclear. The CDR3 sequence is 14 residues long. CDR1 and CDR2 (germline): DFQATT, SNEGSKA (reference sequence). Trimming pared 3 bases from V and 4 bases from J, leaving 15 bases between. This chain's CDR3 is CSASWAIGRYGYTF. In DNA form, the CDR3 reads TGCAGTGCTAGTTGGGCAATCGGCCGCTATGGCTACACCTTC.

The chain carries TRBV5-1 and TRBJ2-7; 7 bases line up with TRBD1. The CDR3 has 13 residues. Germline loops: CDR1 SGHRS, CDR2 YFSETQ. Trimming cost V 4 bases and J 6 bases; bases outside gene matches: 7. The CDR3 is CASSLGQVGEQYF. The CDR3 DNA sequence: TGCGCCAGCAGCCTCGGACAGGTCGGCGAGCAGTACTTC.

V and J are TRBV2 and TRBJ2-3; 9 bases match TRBD1. The CDR3 is 16 residues long. Trimming at V came to 5 bases and at J to 4 bases, leaving 10 bases not matched to a gene. The germline V gene has CDR1 SNHLY and CDR2 FYNNEI. CDR3 loop: CASSPGTGFSADTQYF. For the CDR3, the DNA is TGTGCCAGCAGTCCCGGGACAGGGTTCTCAGCAGATACGCAGTATTTT.